Included here is one T cell receptor beta chain sequence, with context. As originally analysed: Cell counts per sample came from amplifying reference gene primers. Repertoires were generated with immunoSEQ multiplex PCR, while TCRdb's copy carries only in-frame clones and drops some. V and J calls plus clone size are reproduced from that table; the DNA served to infer D and trimming. The profile shows 90,000 to 120,000 clones, around nine tenths of them singletons. This specimen belongs to a study of blood T cell repertoires in COVID-19. Study-level information: COVID-19 samples collected from the United States, Italy and Spain covered acute and convalescent phases. Nucleic acid was either cDNA or gDNA, and it came from T cells, B-cell-depleted T cells, or PBMCs.

Germline V gene data show CDR1 as LGHNA and CDR2 as YSLEER. The CDR3 spans 18 residues. V was clipped by 0 bases and J by 8 bases, with 23 bases between them. Sequenced sample: peripheral blood. This sequence was found in a human donor in a cohort sampled during active COVID-19. V is TRBV4-3 and J is TRBJ2-1; tentative D call: TRBD1 (6 bases). The CDR3 sequence: CASSQEVVVKGVGDEQFF. The CDR3 DNA is TGCGCCAGCAGCCAAGAGGTGGTAGTGAAGGGGGTTGGCGATGAGCAGTTCTTC.